These 2 T cell receptor beta chains were all obtained from the same sample, sequenced in a study of beta chain features in type 1 diabetes. cDNA synthesis used the whole RNA isolate, giving expressed TCRB sequences. Profiling relied on immunoSEQ multiplex PCR, and the TCRdb table lists in-frame clones only, not all of them. The data show hundreds of thousands of clones, roughly 30% seen once. Specimen: naive CD4+ T cells from blood. The origin of the receptors is a man between 18 and 35 years old in good health.

V usage is TRBV18 and J usage is TRBJ2-2; D not resolved. With 4 bases removed from V and 6 bases from J, the gap between germline ends came to 6 bases. CDR1 is KGHSH, CDR2 LQKENI, per germline. This CDR3 comprises 12 residues. The CDR3 spells CASSQRSGELFF. For the CDR3, the DNA is TGTGCCAGCTCACAGAGATCCGGGGAGCTGTTTTTT.

This clone was seen a handful of times. V usage is TRBV29-1 and J usage is TRBJ2-1, with 7 positions matching TRBD2. Trimming cost V 7 bases and J 5 bases; bases outside gene matches: 11. Germline-derived CDR1 and CDR2 are SQVTM and ANQGSEA. This CDR3 is built from 14 residues. The CDR3 DNA sequence: TGCAGCGGTCCGGGACCTAGCGGCCACAATGAGCAGTTCTTC. This translates into CSGPGPSGHNEQFF.